This T cell receptor beta chain was sequenced for a study of PD-1 blockade in classical Hodgkin lymphoma. Measured with immunoSEQ multiplex PCR; TCRdb has only the in-frame clones, and not every one. The sample lists roughly 60,000 clones, approximately 94% occurring once. The time point denotes: cycle 4 day 1 (C4D1), after about 6 weeks of nivolumab. Each patient experienced a relapse that followed autologous stem cell transplantation, and brentuximab vedotin exposure varied. The sample was peripheral blood mononuclear cells (PBMCs), taken before the fourth cycle of nivolumab. This TCR came from a human donor with classical Hodgkin lymphoma.

The CDR3 is CASSPRLTSANSYEQYF. CDR3 DNA sequence: TGTGCCAGCTCACCTCGTTTGACTAGCGCCAACTCCTACGAGCAGTACTTC. The rearrangement uses TRBV18 and TRBJ2-7; 8 bases fit TRBD2. Germline V gives CDR1 KGHSH, CDR2 LQKENI. Unmatched junction bases numbered 10, after V lost 3 bases and J lost 0 bases. This CDR3 comprises 17 residues.